At least ten counts were recorded for the clone carrying this T cell receptor (beta chain). Its antigen is undetermined. The data stem from a study of identical twins. cDNA carried unique molecular identifiers, and a universal primer site was added by template switching. TCRdb ran MiXCR on the 5' RACE reads and lists one entry per CDR3 protein. The table records 280,000 or so distinct CDR3 sequences, 6.5% to 9.5% of them present only once. Regarding the study as a whole: In cord blood, abundant beta clonotypes had fewer insertions; memory showed no trend.

The sample was also reused in another study, on yellow fever vaccine responses in identical twins.

This TCR came from a woman aged 18-30 years in good health. Sequenced input: memory (CD45RO+) T cells sorted from blood.

The CDR3 region is CASSKAETQYF. As DNA, the CDR3 is TGTGCCAGCAGCAAAGCCGAGACCCAGTACTTC. This chain joins TRBV7-2 and TRBJ2-5; no reliable D call. The CDR3 is 11 residues long. Germline V gene data show CDR1 as SGHTA and CDR2 as FQGNSA. The V gene lost 5 bases and the J gene lost 5 bases, with 6 bases spanning the gap.